This TCR beta chain is from a study of regulatory T cells in long-lasting Graves disease. Study in general: Over 5 years on antithyroid drugs plus positive TSH receptor antibodies marked Graves' disease as persistent. Overall study findings and caveats: The study found TRBV28, TRBJ1-2 and TRBJ2-5 favored in persistent disease. With a small sample size, accuracy may have been reduced.

Building the TCR beta libraries relied on iRepertoire HTBI primers, and CDR3 regions underwent Arm-PCR. TCRdb independently ran MiXCR on the multiplex PCR reads; one entry per CDR3 protein. In the table there are over 650,000 distinct CDR3 sequences, around 30% of which are singletons. This CDR3 has 16 residues. V gave up 5 bases and J gave up 0 bases, with 16 bases separating them. Germline lookup yields CDR1 SGHAT and CDR2 FQNNGV. As for time point: persistent/refractory GD, antithyroid drugs over 5 years with positive TRAb. RNA from PBMCs was the source of the TCR library. Patients hailed from an endocrinology department in Xi'an, China. In regard to this clonotype: Its specificity is unknown.

The chain recombines TRBV11-2 with TRBJ1-1; D is possibly TRBD1 (6 bases). The TCR sequence derives from a female donor with Graves disease. This specimen was peripheral blood mononuclear cells (PBMCs), taken when the disease was refractory, from a patient treated with antithyroid drugs. CDR3 DNA: TGTGCCAGCAGCCCCCTGGGGGGGCCGATGAACACTGAAGCTTTCTTT. Its protein is CASSPLGGPMNTEAFF.